This T cell receptor (beta chain) was sequenced during a study of blood T cells in healthy people across ages. Study-wide background: Researchers report that template switching captured about one barcoded beta molecule per two T cells.

A second PCR of about 7 to 12 cycles used a sample-barcoded 5' primer and a J-beta primer mix. TCRdb called the 5' RACE reads again in MiXCR, with one record for every CDR3 protein. The sample lists hundreds of thousands of distinct CDR3 sequences, under 30% seen once, with 15% to 20% in the top ten. This clonotype has more than one count but fewer than ten. Its target is unknown. This may come from a read error, since a much larger clone is one base off. The CDR3 is made up of 16 amino acids. Germline CDR1 and CDR2: SGHRS and YFSETQ. Total RNA extraction produced at least 5.5 micrograms (per sample) for the study. Study results and limitations: There was a strong correlation between TCR beta diversity and naive T cell percentage. One million T cells yielded diversity estimates that were considered underestimates.

The chain carries TRBV5-1 and TRBJ2-1, with TRBD2 matching over 7 bases. The J call is in doubt because the DNA end fits TRBJ2-7 better. This TCR was recovered from an elderly woman in good health. Sequencing was performed on blood. CDR3 in amino acids: CASSLVGLDGRDEQYF. CDR3 DNA sequence: TGCGCCAGCAGCTTGGTAGGTCTAGATGGGAGGGATGAGCAGTACTTC.